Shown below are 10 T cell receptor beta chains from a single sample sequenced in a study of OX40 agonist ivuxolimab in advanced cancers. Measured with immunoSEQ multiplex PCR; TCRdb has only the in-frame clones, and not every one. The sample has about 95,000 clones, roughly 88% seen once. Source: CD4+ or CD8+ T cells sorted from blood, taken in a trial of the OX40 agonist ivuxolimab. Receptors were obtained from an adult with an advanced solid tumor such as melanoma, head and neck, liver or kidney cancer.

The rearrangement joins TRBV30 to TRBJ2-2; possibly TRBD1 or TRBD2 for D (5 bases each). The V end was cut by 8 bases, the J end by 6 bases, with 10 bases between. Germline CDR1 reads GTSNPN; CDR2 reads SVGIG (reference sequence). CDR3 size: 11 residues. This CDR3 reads CAGGRAGELFF. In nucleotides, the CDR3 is TGTGCCGGAGGCAGGGCCGGGGAGCTGTTTTTT.

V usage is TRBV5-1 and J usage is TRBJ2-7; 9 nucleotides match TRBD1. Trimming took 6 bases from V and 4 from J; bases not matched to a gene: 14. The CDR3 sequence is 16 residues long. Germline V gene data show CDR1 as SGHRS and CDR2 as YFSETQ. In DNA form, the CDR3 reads TGCGCCAGCAATTCGCCACCGGGACAGGGAGTTTACGAGCAGTACTTC. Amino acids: CASNSPPGQGVYEQYF. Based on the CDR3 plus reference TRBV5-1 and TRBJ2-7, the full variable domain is KAGVTQTPRYLIKTRGQQVTLSCSPISGHRSVSWYQQTPGQGLQFLFEYFSETQRNKGNFPGRFSGRQFSNSRSEMNVSTLELGDSALYLCASNSPPGQGVYEQYFGPGTRLTVT.

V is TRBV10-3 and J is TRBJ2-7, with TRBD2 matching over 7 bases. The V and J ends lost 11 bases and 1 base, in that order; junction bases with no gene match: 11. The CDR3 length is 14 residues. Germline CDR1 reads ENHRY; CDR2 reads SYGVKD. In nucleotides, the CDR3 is TGTGCCGTCCGGGAGCGGGGAACGTCCTACGAGCAGTACTTC. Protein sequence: CAVRERGTSYEQYF.

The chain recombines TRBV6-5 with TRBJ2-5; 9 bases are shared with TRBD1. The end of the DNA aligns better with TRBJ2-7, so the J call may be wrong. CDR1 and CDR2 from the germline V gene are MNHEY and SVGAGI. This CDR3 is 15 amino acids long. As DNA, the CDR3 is TGTGCCAGCAGCACTACCGGGACAGGGCTCTACGAGCAGTACTTC. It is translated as CASSTTGTGLYEQYF.

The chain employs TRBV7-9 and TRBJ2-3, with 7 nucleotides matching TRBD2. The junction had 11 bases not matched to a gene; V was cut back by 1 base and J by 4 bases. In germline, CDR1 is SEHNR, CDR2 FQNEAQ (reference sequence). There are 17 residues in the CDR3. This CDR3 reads CASSLDVLLGRADTQYF. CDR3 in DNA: TGTGCCAGCAGCTTAGATGTACTACTGGGGAGGGCAGATACGCAGTATTTT.

The CDR3 loop reads CASSMAQGTSGELFF. The CDR3 nucleotides are TGTGCCAGTAGTATGGCACAGGGAACGAGCGGGGAGCTGTTTTTT. The chain employs TRBV19 and TRBJ2-2; D is perhaps TRBD1 (6 bases). Trimming took 3 bases from V and 7 from J, leaving 15 bases between them. The CDR3 runs to 15 residues. The V gene's germline CDR1 is LNHDA and CDR2 SQIVND (reference sequence).

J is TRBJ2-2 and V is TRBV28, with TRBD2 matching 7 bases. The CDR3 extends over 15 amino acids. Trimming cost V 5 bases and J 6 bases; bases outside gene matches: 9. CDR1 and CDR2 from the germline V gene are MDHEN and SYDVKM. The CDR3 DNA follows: TGTGCCAGCAGTCCCTTGACTAGCTTCCCCGGGGAGCTGTTTTTT. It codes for CASSPLTSFPGELFF.

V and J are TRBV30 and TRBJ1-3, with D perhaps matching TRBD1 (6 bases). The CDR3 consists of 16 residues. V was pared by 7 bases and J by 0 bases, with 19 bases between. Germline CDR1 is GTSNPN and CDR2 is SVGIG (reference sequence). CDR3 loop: CALFGGASTSGNTIYF. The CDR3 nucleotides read TGTGCCTTATTTGGGGGCGCGTCAACCTCTGGAAACACCATATATTTT.

CDR3 in amino acids: CASSLGATQIQYF. The CDR3 DNA is TGTGCCAGCAGCTTAGGGGCCACCCAGATTCAGTACTTC. The rearrangement links TRBV11-2 to TRBJ2-4; D remains ambiguous. This CDR3 is 13 amino acids long. V was cut by 1 base and J by 10 bases, with 11 bases left in between. The V gene's germline CDR1 is SGHAT and CDR2 FQNNGV.

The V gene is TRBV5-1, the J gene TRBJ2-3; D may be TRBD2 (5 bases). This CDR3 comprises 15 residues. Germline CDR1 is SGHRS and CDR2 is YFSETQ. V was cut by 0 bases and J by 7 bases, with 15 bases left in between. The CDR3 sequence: CASSLAIGVENTQYF. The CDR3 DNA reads TGCGCCAGCAGCTTGGCGATCGGGGTCGAAAATACGCAGTATTTT.